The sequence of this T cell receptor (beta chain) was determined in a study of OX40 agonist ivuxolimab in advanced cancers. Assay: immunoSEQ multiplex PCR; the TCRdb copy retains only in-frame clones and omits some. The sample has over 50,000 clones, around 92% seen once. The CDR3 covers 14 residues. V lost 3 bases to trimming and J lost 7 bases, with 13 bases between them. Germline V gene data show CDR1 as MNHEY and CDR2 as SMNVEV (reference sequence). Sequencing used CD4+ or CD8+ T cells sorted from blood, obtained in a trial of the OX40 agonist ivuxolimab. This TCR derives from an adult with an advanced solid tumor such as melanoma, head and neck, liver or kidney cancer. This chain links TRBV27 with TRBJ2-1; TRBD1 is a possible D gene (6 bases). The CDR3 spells CASSLGTTGNEQFF. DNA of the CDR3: TGTGCCAGCAGTTTGGGGACAACTGGTAATGAGCAGTTCTTC.